The source of this T cell receptor (beta chain) is a study of blood T cell repertoires in COVID-19. Study at large: The study drew acute and convalescent COVID-19 samples from the United States, Italy and Spain. T cells, B-cell-depleted T cells, or PBMCs supplied cDNA or gDNA.

The CDR3 covers 17 residues. V was pared by 5 bases and J by 1 base, with 20 bases between. Germline lookup yields CDR1 SGHNT and CDR2 YYREEE (reference sequence). In the authors' methods: Researchers report that nucleated cell counts were estimated from reference gene primer amplification. Clones were sequenced by immunoSEQ multiplex PCR, and TCRdb holds only the in-frame ones, with some missing. Clone size and V and J calls were adopted from that table, with D and trimming inferred from the DNA. The sample yields fewer than 100,000 clones, roughly 84% seen once. This rearrangement joins TRBV5-4 to TRBJ2-3, with D tentatively TRBD1 (6 bases). The sequenced sample consisted of peripheral blood. The source of this sequence is a woman at least 80 years old with acute or convalescent COVID-19. The CDR3 DNA is TGTGCCAGCAGACAGGGACCCTGGGACATCGGCACAGATACGCAGTATTTT. Translation gives CASRQGPWDIGTDTQYF.